This T cell receptor (beta chain) comes out of a study of human T cells and chemical hapten exposure. Study context: DPC 0.01% went on the upper back by patch test, with reading at 6 days. Alopecia areata, totalis or universalis affected patients who were mostly female.

Time point meaning: pre-sensitization, week 0. Treatment denoted: therapeutic diphenylcyclopropenone sensitization with weekly scalp DPC. Venepuncture was done earlier than the placement of each patch test. This CDR3 region has 13 residues. The germline V and J ends were trimmed by 4 bases and 2 bases, with 9 bases remaining between them. Germline CDR1 is SQVTM and CDR2 is ANQGSEA. TCRdb ran MiXCR on the RACE reads and lists one entry per CDR3 protein. The table records about 180,000 distinct CDR3 sequences, almost 30% of them present only once. The genes are TRBV29-1 and TRBJ2-1; maybe TRBD1 (6 bases). The receptor comes from a woman aged 25 to 39 with alopecia areata. Some clones in this sample may be carry-over from other donors' samples. Specimen: whole blood, collected in connection with sensitization to the hapten diphenylcyclopropenone (DPC). CDR3: CSVGGQTYNEQFF. The CDR3, as DNA: TGCAGCGTTGGGGGGCAGACCTACAATGAGCAGTTCTTC.